This is a list of T cell receptor beta chains from one sample in a study of Graves' ophthalmopathy and Graves' hyperthyroidism. TCRdb reprocessed the multiplex PCR reads with MiXCR, giving one entry per CDR3 protein. The sample carries 560,000 or so distinct CDR3 sequences, roughly 39% recorded once. The sequencing input was peripheral blood or thyroid tissue (not recorded which). The receptor set was obtained from an adult man with Graves' hyperthyroidism. The CDR3 runs from the conserved cysteine through the conserved F or W. Each record gives: clone size, J gene, D gene, V gene, CDR3 DNA, CDR3 protein. D genes are given only for firm matches. Rows give clone size only sometimes, using once, few, many, or a class for an expanded clone.

many TRBJ2-5 NA TRBV20-1 TGCAGTGCCACCCCCCCCTTAGTCCACGAAGAGACCCAGTACTTC CSATPPLVHEETQYF
NA TRBJ2-5 NA TRBV10-3 TGTGCCATCAGTGAGGCCAGGGTTGAGGTGGCCCAGTACTTC CAISEARVEVAQYF
NA TRBJ2-5 TRBD2 TRBV20-1 TGCAGTGCTAGAGATTCTAGCGGGGCCGGGACCCAGTACTTC CSARDSSGAGTQYF
NA TRBJ2-7 NA TRBV29-1 TGCAGCTTAACCGGGTTTAAGAACGAGCAGTACTTC CSLTGFKNEQYF
NA TRBJ2-1 TRBD1 TRBV29-1 TGCAGCGCCGAGAGAGGGGGCGATGAACAGTTCTTC CSAERGGDEQFF
many TRBJ2-7 TRBD2 TRBV5-8 TGTGCCAGCATCCCGGGACTAGTGTCCTACGAGCAGTACTTC CASIPGLVSYEQYF
NA TRBJ2-7 TRBD2 TRBV5-1 TGCGCCAGCACCATAGCGGGGGGGACGGGGAGCAATGAGCAGTACTTC CASTIAGGTGSNEQYF
once TRBJ2-7 TRBD2 TRBV15 TGTGCCACCAGCAGAGAGACTAGCGACGGATCCTACGAGCAGTACTTC CATSRETSDGSYEQYF
NA TRBJ2-7 TRBD2 TRBV27 TGTGCCAGCAGTACCGGACTAGCGGGTTACGAGCAGTACTTC CASSTGLAGYEQYF
many TRBJ1-2 NA TRBV6-5 TGTGCCAGCAGTTACAGGGACTTGGGGGAAGGCTACACCTTC CASSYRDLGEGYTF
many TRBJ1-5 NA TRBV7-9 TGTGCCAGCAGCTCCGGGGTGGGGCGACAGGGCAATCAGCCCCAGCATTTT CASSSGVGRQGNQPQHF
NA TRBJ2-2 TRBD2 TRBV19 TGTGCCAGTAGTATAGGGGGGGGGGTGAACACCGGGGAGCTGTTTTTT CASSIGGGVNTGELFF
many TRBJ1-1 TRBD1 TRBV7-8 TGTGCCAGCAGCGGCAGACAGGGTCGGGCTGAAGCTTTCTTT CASSGRQGRAEAFF
few TRBJ2-1 TRBD2 TRBV7-2 TGTGCCAGCAGCATCTCAGGCGGGGGTGGGAATGAGCAGTTCTTC CASSISGGGGNEQFF
NA TRBJ2-7 NA TRBV20-1 TGCAGTGCTAGGGACAGGAGGGACCCTCTTTACTTC CSARDRRDPLYF
NA TRBJ1-4 NA TRBV7-9 TGTGCCAGCAGCTTCGAACAGGGCAAAGAAAAACTGTTTTTT CASSFEQGKEKLFF
few TRBJ2-7 TRBD1 TRBV6-1 TGTGCCAGCAGTGAAATGACAGGGAGATCCTACGAGCAGTACTTC CASSEMTGRSYEQYF
once TRBJ1-1 NA TRBV2 TGTGTCAGCAGTCTGGTGAACACTGAAGCTTTCTTT CVSSLVNTEAFF
NA TRBJ1-2 NA TRBV7-9 TGTGCCAGCAGCTCACTAGCGGGGGGCGATGGCTACACCTTC CASSSLAGGDGYTF
NA TRBJ2-2 NA TRBV29-1 TGCAGCGGCCACGTTCAGGCGAACACCGGGGAGCTGTACTTT CSGHVQANTGELYF
NA TRBJ1-5 TRBD1 TRBV20-1 TGCAGTGCTAAAGGGACAGGGGGACATCAGCCCCAGCATTTT CSAKGTGGHQPQHF
many TRBJ1-6 TRBD1 TRBV2 TGTGCCAGCATTAGACAGGGTAATTCACCCCTCCACTTT CASIRQGNSPLHF
few TRBJ2-2 TRBD1 TRBV28 TGTGCCAGCAGTATTAGACAGGGTCTCGGCACCGGGGAGCTGTTTTTT CASSIRQGLGTGELFF
many TRBJ1-2 NA TRBV7-2 TGTGCCAGCAGCTCGTACAGGGATCCTGGCTACACCTTC CASSSYRDPGYTF
many TRBJ2-2 NA TRBV10-2 TGCGCCAGCAGGAGGGGGGCGGGACAGTCGAACACCGGGGAGCTGTTTTTT CASRRGAGQSNTGELFF
few TRBJ2-2 TRBD1 TRBV5-5 TGTGCCAGCAGCTTGGCGGGGACAGCCTTTAACACCGGGGAGCTGTTTTTT CASSLAGTAFNTGELFF
many TRBJ1-5 NA TRBV5-1 TGCGCCAGCAGCTTGACAGGGTCCCAGCCCCAGCATTTT CASSLTGSQPQHF
many TRBJ1-2 TRBD1 TRBV6-1 TGTGCCAGCAATCCCAGGGGGAACTATGGCTACACCTTC CASNPRGNYGYTF
few TRBJ1-2 NA TRBV20-1 TGCAGTGCTAGAGTTGGCTCGGGCTATGGCTACACCTTC CSARVGSGYGYTF
NA TRBJ2-5 TRBD1 TRBV7-9 TGTGCCAGCAGCGAAGAACAGGGGGGCGAGACCCAGTACTTC CASSEEQGGETQYF
NA TRBJ1-4 TRBD1 TRBV7-9 TGTGCCAGCAGCTTCCGGGACAGTTCTAATGAAAAACTGTTTTTT CASSFRDSSNEKLFF
many TRBJ2-5 TRBD1 TRBV7-8 TGTGCCAGCAGCTCCTACCGGGACAGGGGTCGAGAGACCCAGTACTTC CASSSYRDRGRETQYF
many TRBJ2-7 TRBD2 TRBV12-3/TRBV12-4 TGTGCCAGCAGTTTAGCGGGAGGGCTTTCCTACGAGCAGTACTTC CASSLAGGLSYEQYF
many TRBJ2-5 NA TRBV13 TGTGCCAGCAGCTTAGGCCCCGAGCAAGAGACCCAGTACTTC CASSLGPEQETQYF
NA TRBJ2-7 NA TRBV7-9 TGTGCCAGTAGTATGTCGTACGCCACCTACGAGCAGTACTTC CASSMSYATYEQYF
many TRBJ1-2 TRBD1 TRBV10-3 TGTGCCATCTCGAGGCAGGGGGAAAACTATGGCTACACCTTC CAISRQGENYGYTF
many TRBJ2-1 NA TRBV20-1 TGCAGTGCTGACTACTTGGAGGGCCGGTTCTTC CSADYLEGRFF
NA TRBJ1-1 NA TRBV15 TGTGCCACCAGCAGCTTAGCTGTTGGGGCAACTGAAGCTTTCTTT CATSSLAVGATEAFF
many TRBJ2-5 TRBD1 TRBV20-1 TGCAGTGCAGAGGACAGGTTGTGGACCCAGTACTTC CSAEDRLWTQYF
NA TRBJ2-7 TRBD2 TRBV19 TGTGCCAGTAGTTCGGGAGGAGGAGCGTACGAGCAGTACTTC CASSSGGGAYEQYF
NA TRBJ1-5 NA TRBV20-1 TGCAGTGCGGCAGGGGAGCAAGAGACCCAGCATTTT CSAAGEQETQHF
NA TRBJ2-7 TRBD2 TRBV20-1 TGCAGTGCTAGAGATGTTCGGGACACCTACGGACTAGCGGGAAGCTACGAGCAGTACTTC CSARDVRDTYGLAGSYEQYF
NA TRBJ1-5 NA TRBV19 TGTGCCAGTAGTATCTGGGCAGGGGATCAGCCCCAGCATTTT CASSIWAGDQPQHF
many TRBJ1-1 NA TRBV20-1 TGCAGTGCTAGACGCGCCGGGGGGTTATCGAACACTGAAGCTTTCTTT CSARRAGGLSNTEAFF
many TRBJ1-5 NA TRBV19 TGTGCCAGTAGTATCGGCCAGAACTATCAGCCCCAGCATTTT CASSIGQNYQPQHF
NA TRBJ1-1 TRBD1 TRBV13 TGTGCCAGCAGCTTAAGGACAGGATCGGGCACTGAAGCTTTCTTT CASSLRTGSGTEAFF
many TRBJ2-7 NA TRBV10-3 TGTGCCATCAGTGATTGGACACAGAGCTCCTACGAGCAGTACTTC CAISDWTQSSYEQYF
NA TRBJ2-3 TRBD1 TRBV20-1 TGCAGTGCTAGGGGGACAGGGAAAAGAGATACGCAGTATTTT CSARGTGKRDTQYF
few TRBJ2-3 NA TRBV5-1 TGCGCCAGCAGCTCGACCGTCACAGATACGCAGTATTTT CASSSTVTDTQYF
NA TRBJ1-2 NA TRBV19 TGTGCCAGTAGTAAGGGGGAGAACACCTTC CASSKGENTF
many TRBJ1-5 NA TRBV19 TGTGCCAGTAGTTTACAGGGCGTCGATCGCAATCAGCCCCAGCATTTT CASSLQGVDRNQPQHF
NA TRBJ1-5 TRBD1 TRBV24-1 TGTGCCTTGGACAGGGAATATAGCAATCAGCCCCAGCATTTT CALDREYSNQPQHF
NA TRBJ1-1 NA TRBV5-1 TGCGCCAGCAGGGAAGGGGACAATGAAGCTTTCTTT CASREGDNEAFF
NA TRBJ1-5 NA TRBV19 TGTGCCAGTAGTATATTTGGGGGTGGGAATCAGCCCCAGCATTTT CASSIFGGGNQPQHF
NA TRBJ1-6 NA TRBV5-1 TGTGCCAGCAGCTTAAGCGATTTGCGGGTCGGTTCACCCCTCCACTTT CASSLSDLRVGSPLHF
NA TRBJ2-7 NA TRBV6-5 TGTGCCAGCAGTTATAGGGGGAGCGCCAACGAGCAGTACTTC CASSYRGSANEQYF
NA TRBJ1-2 NA TRBV2 TGTGCCACCAGTGAGGGTGGGAGGGGCTATGGCTACACCTTC CATSEGGRGYGYTF
NA TRBJ2-3 TRBD1 TRBV7-9 TGTGCCAGCAGCCCCAGCGGGACAGGGGGGACAGATACGCAGTATTTT CASSPSGTGGTDTQYF
many TRBJ1-1 NA TRBV6-5 TGTGCCAGCAGTTACTCTGAGCTGAACACTGAAGCTTTCTTT CASSYSELNTEAFF